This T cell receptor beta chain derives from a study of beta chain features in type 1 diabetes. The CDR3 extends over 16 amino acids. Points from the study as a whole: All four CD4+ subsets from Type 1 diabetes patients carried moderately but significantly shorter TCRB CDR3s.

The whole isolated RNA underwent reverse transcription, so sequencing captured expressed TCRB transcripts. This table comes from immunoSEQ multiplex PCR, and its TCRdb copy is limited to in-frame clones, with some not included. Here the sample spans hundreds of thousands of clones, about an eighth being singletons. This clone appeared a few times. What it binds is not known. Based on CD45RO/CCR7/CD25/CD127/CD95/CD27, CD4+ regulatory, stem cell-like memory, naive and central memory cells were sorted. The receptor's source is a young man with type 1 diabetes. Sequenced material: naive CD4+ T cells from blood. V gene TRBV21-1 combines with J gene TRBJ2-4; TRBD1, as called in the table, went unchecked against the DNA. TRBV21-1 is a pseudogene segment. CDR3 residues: CASSKVPGGVENIQYF. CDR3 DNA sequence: TGTGCCAGCAGCAAAGTCCCAGGGGGCGTCGAAAACATTCAGTACTTC.